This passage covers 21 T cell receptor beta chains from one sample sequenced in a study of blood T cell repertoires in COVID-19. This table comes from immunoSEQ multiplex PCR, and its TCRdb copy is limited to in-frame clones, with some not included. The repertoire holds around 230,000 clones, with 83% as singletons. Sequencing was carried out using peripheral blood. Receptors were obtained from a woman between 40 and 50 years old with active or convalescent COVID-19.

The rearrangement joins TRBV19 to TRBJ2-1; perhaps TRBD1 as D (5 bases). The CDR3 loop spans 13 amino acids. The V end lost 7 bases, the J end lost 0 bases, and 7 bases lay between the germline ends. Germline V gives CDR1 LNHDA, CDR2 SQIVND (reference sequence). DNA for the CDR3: TGTGCCAGTACCAGGGACTCCTACAATGAGCAGTTCTTC. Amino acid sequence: CASTRDSYNEQFF. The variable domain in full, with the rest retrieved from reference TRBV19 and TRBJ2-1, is DGGITQSPKYLFRKEGQNVTLSCEQNLNHDAMYWYRQDPGQGLRLIYYSQIVNDFQKGDIAEGYSVSREKKESFPLTVTSAQKNPTAFYLCASTRDSYNEQFFGPGTRLTVL.

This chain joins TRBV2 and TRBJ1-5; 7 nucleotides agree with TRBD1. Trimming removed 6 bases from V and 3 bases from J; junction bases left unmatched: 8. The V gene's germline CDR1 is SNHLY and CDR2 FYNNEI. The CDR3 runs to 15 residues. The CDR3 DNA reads TGTGCCAGCAGAGAGACAGGGAATGTCAATCAGCCCCAGCATTTT. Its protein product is CASRETGNVNQPQHF.

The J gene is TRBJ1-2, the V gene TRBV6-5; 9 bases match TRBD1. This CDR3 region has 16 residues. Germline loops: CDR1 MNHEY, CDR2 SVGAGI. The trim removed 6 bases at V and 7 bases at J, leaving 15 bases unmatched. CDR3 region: CASSYNPGQGIRGYTF. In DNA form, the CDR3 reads TGTGCCAGCAGCTACAACCCGGGACAGGGAATTCGTGGCTACACCTTC.

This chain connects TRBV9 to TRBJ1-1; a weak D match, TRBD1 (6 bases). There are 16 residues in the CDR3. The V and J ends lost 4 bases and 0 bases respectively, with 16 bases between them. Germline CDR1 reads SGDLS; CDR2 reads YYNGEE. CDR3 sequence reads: CASSSTGGAMNTEAFF. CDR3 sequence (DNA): TGTGCCAGCAGCTCAACCGGGGGGGCCATGAACACTGAAGCTTTCTTT.

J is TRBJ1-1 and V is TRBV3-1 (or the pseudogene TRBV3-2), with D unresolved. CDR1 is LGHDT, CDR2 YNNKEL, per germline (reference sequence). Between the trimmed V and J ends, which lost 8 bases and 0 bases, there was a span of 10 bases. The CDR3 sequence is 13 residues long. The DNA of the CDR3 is TGTGCCAGCGAGGGTCCGCTGAACACTGAAGCTTTCTTT. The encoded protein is CASEGPLNTEAFF.

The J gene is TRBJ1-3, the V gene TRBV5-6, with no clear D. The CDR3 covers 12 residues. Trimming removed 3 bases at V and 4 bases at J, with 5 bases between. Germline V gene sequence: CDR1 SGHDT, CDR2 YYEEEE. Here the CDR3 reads CASSYSGNTIYF. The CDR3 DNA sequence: TGTGCCAGCAGCTACTCCGGAAACACCATATATTTT.

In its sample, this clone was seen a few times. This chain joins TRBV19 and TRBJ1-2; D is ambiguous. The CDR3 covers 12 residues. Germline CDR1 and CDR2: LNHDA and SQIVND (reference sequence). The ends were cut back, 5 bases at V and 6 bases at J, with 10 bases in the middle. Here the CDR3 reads CASSREPNGYTF. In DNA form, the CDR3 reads TGTGCCAGTAGTCGGGAGCCTAATGGCTACACCTTC.

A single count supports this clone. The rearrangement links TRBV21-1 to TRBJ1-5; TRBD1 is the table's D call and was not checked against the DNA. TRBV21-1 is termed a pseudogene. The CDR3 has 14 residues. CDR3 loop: CASGRQDSNQPQHF. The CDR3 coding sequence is TGTGCCAGCGGCCGACAGGATAGCAATCAGCCCCAGCATTTT.

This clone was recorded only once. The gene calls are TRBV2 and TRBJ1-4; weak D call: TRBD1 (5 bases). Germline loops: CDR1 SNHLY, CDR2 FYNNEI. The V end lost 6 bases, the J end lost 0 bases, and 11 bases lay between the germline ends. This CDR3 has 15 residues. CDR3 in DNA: TGTGCCAGCAGGGGGCAGGACGCAACTAATGAAAAACTGTTTTTT. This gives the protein CASRGQDATNEKLFF.

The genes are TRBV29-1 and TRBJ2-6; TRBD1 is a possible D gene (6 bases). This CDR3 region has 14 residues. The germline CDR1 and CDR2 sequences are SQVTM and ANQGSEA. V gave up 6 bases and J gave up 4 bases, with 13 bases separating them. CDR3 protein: CSVQTGTGANVLTF. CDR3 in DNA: TGCAGCGTACAAACAGGGACCGGGGCCAACGTCCTGACTTTC.

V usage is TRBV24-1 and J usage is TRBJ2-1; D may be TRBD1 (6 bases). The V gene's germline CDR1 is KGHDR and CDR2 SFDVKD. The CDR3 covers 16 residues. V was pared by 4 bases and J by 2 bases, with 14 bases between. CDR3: CATSDPGDAAYNEQFF. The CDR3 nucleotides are TGTGCCACCAGTGACCCAGGGGATGCGGCCTACAATGAGCAGTTCTTC.

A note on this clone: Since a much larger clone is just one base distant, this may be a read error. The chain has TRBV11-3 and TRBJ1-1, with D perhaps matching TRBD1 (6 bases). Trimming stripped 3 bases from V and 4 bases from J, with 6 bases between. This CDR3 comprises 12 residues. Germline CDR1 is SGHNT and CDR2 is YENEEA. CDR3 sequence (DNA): TGTGCCAGCAGCTTGGGGGCCACTGAAGCTTTCTTT. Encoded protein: CASSLGATEAFF.

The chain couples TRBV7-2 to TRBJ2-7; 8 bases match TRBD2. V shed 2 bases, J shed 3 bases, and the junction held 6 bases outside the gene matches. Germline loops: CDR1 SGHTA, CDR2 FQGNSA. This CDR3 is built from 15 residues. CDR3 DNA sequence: TGTGCCAGCAGCTTAAAGGCTAGCGGGTACTACGAGCAGTACTTC. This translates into CASSLKASGYYEQYF.

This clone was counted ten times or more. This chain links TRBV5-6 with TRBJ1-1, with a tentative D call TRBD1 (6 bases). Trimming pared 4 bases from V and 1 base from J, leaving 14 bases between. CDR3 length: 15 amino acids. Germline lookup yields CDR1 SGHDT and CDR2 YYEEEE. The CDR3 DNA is TGTGCCAGCAGCACTTCGGGGGGCGCGAACACTGAAGCTTTCTTT. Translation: CASSTSGGANTEAFF.

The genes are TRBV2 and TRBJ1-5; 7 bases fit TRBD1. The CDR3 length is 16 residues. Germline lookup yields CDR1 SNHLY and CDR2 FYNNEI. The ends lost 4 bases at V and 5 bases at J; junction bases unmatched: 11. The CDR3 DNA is TGTGCCAGCAGTGCAGAATCCGGGACAGCAGATCAGCCCCAGCATTTT. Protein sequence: CASSAESGTADQPQHF.

The CDR3 bases are TGTGCCAGCAGCCAGGGACTAGCGGGAGAGGCAGATACGCAGTATTTT. This encodes CASSQGLAGEADTQYF. The chain links TRBV5-4 to TRBJ2-3, with 14 bases aligning to TRBD2. The CDR3 length is 16 residues. The germline gives CDR1 SGHNT, CDR2 YYREEE (reference sequence). V dropped 4 bases and J dropped 4; count of bases not matched to a gene: 5.

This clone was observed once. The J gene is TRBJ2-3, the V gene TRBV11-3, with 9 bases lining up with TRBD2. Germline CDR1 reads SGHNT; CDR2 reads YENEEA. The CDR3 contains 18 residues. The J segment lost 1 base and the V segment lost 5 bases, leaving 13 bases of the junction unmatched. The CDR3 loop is CASSLDLLLAGRTDTQYF. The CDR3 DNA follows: TGTGCCAGCAGCCTCGATCTCCTCCTAGCGGGGCGCACAGATACGCAGTATTTT.

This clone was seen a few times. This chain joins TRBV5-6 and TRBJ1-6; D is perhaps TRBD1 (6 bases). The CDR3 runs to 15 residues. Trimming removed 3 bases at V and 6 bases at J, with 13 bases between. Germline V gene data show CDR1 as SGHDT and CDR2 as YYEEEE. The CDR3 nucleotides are TGTGCCAGCAGCTCGAGGGGAGGGGGTAATTCACCCCTCCACTTT. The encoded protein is CASSSRGGGNSPLHF. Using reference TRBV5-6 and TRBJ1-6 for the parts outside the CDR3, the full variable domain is DAGVTQSPTHLIKTRGQQVTLRCSPKSGHDTVSWYQQALGQGPQFIFQYYEEEERQRGNFPDRFSGHQFPNYSSELNVNALLLGDSALYLCASSSRGGGNSPLHFGNGTRLTVT.

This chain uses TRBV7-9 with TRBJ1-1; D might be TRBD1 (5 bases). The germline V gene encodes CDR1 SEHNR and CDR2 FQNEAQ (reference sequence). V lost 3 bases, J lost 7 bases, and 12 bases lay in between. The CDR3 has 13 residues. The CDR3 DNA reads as TGTGCCAGCAGCTTCGGAGGGGCAGGTGAAGCTTTCTTT. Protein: CASSFGGAGEAFF. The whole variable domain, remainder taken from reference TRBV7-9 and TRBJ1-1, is DTGVSQNPRHKITKRGQNVTFRCDPISEHNRLYWYRQTLGQGPEFLTYFQNEAQLEKSRLLSDRFSAERPKGSFSTLEIQRTEQGDSAMYLCASSFGGAGEAFFGQGTRLTVV.

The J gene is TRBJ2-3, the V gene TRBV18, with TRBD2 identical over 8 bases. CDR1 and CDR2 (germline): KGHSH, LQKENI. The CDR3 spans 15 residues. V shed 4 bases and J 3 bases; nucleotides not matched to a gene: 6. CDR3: CASSQQAGATDTQYF. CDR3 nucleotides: TGTGCCAGCTCACAACAAGCGGGAGCAACAGATACGCAGTATTTT.

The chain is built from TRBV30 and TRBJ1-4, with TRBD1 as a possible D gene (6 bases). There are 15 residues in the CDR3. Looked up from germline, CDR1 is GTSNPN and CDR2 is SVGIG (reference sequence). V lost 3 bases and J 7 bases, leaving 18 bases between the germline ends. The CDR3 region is CAWSLREGGGEKLFF. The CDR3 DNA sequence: TGTGCCTGGAGCCTCAGAGAGGGAGGGGGTGAAAAACTGTTTTTT.